The rows below give T cell receptor beta chains drawn from one sample of a study of blood T cell repertoires in COVID-19. This table comes from immunoSEQ multiplex PCR, and its TCRdb copy is limited to in-frame clones, with some not included. This sample carries some 300,000 clones, approximately 90% of them seen once, and the ten largest clones take roughly 7%. The sequenced material came from peripheral blood. These receptors originate from a young woman who had recovered from COVID-19. Each CDR3 is given with its conserved first and last residue. Clone size is not always given. Where it is, it says once, few, many or a class for expanded clones.

v_call	j_call	clone_size	cdr3_aa
TRBV27	TRBJ1-6	-	CASRGELDSPLHF
TRBV19	TRBJ1-1	-	CASSHRETNTEAFF
TRBV5-1	TRBJ2-5	-	CASSLATGSEETQYF
TRBV6-4	TRBJ2-1	-	CASSDGGGTSYNEQFF
TRBV27	TRBJ1-1	-	CASSLSAGAGNTEAFF
TRBV5-1	TRBJ2-3	-	CASSPRTSGGQFSTDTQYF
TRBV7-2	TRBJ2-1	-	CASSLPGGDRDLNEQFF
TRBV20-1	TRBJ2-7	-	CSATLDRGTRF
TRBV27	TRBJ2-3	-	CASSSLATSTDTQYF
TRBV6-5	TRBJ2-7	-	CATAGTDGTYEQYF
TRBV5-1	TRBJ2-5	-	CASRTRTGGLETQYF
TRBV27	TRBJ2-1	-	CASSLYYGLPSSYNEQFF
TRBV2	TRBJ1-2	-	CASSARGTRGYTF
TRBV21-1	TRBJ2-2	-	CASSNCNASSSGGDTGELFF
TRBV27	TRBJ2-3	-	CASSLGVRDTQYF
TRBV24-1	TRBJ1-2	-	CATSDDGLTYGYTF
TRBV15	TRBJ1-2	-	CATAGGTTNYGYTF
TRBV29-1	TRBJ1-1	-	CSVEDPGDSEAFF
TRBV4-1	TRBJ1-2	-	CASSPGTRLEYGYTF
TRBV6-5	TRBJ2-1	-	CASSYWQGNEQFF
TRBV2	TRBJ2-5	-	CASSDGGSQYF
TRBV28	TRBJ2-7	once	CASSLSGLGYEQYF
TRBV18	TRBJ1-1	few	CASSPREGSNTEAFF
TRBV6-4	TRBJ2-3	-	CASSATRGADTQYF
TRBV24-1	TRBJ1-2	once	CATSDAQGAPAYGYTF
TRBV6-5	TRBJ1-3	-	CASRLSVGNTIYF
TRBV19	TRBJ2-2	-	CASSIGDLNTGELFF
TRBV7-9	TRBJ1-6	-	CASSLDRGNSPLHF
TRBV7-6	TRBJ2-1	few	CASSLIEAGTTYNEQFF
TRBV19	TRBJ1-2	-	CASSGRGGQTNYGYTF
TRBV5-1	TRBJ1-1	-	CASTRTGQATEAFF
TRBV9	TRBJ2-5	-	CASSVDGSGQETQYF
TRBV7-9	TRBJ2-7	-	CASSLAEGSYEQYF
TRBV28	TRBJ2-5	-	CASSPHTQETQYF
TRBV2	TRBJ2-3	-	CASSIQGPVTTDTQYF
TRBV5-4	TRBJ2-7	-	CASSPGQSWSYEQYF
TRBV7-2	TRBJ2-5	-	CASSTYLQETQYF
TRBV9	TRBJ2-3	-	CASSVAPLFTDTQYF
TRBV6-5	TRBJ2-7	-	CASRPTPTSGYEQYF
TRBV28	TRBJ2-5	-	CASSAGQGTSGGRKTQYF